These 3 T cell receptor beta chains share one sample of origin, sequenced in a study of T-cell reconstitution after alpha-beta-depleted transplantation in children. As it was prepared, the TCRbeta library received unique molecular identifiers. MiXCR, applied by TCRdb to the PCR reads, yields one record per CDR3 protein. The sample has about 580,000 distinct CDR3 sequences, more than 20% seen once. This sample comprised PBMCs, mostly from graft donor cells, obtained 360 days after TCRalphabeta/CD19-depleted stem cell transplant. Receptor source: a boy less than two years old who had a stem cell transplant for acute myeloid leukemia, so the T cells may come from the graft donor.

This clonotype was seen many times. The chain uses TRBV20-1 and TRBJ2-7, with D tentatively TRBD2 (6 bases). The CDR3 contains 12 residues. Germline V gene data show CDR1 as DFQATT and CDR2 as SNEGSKA (reference sequence). The CDR3 spells CSARGDLYEQYV. As DNA, the CDR3 is TGCAGTGCGAGAGGGGACTTATACGAGCAGTACGTC.

The sample holds a few counts of this clonotype. This sequence joins TRBV7-2 and TRBJ1-5; D gene unclear. Trimming stripped 8 bases from V and 7 bases from J, with 15 bases between. CDR1 and CDR2 (germline): SGHTA, FQGNSA. This CDR3 spans 13 amino acids. The CDR3 sequence is CASSKREWQPQHF. The CDR3 nucleotides read TGTGCCAGCTCCAAACGTGAGTGGCAGCCCCAGCATTTT.

This clonotype was detected ten times or more. The CDR3 DNA reads as TGTGCCAGCAGCCAAGTACGGGACACTGAAGCTTTCTTT. The encoded protein is CASSQVRDTEAFF. This chain connects TRBV3-1 to TRBJ1-1; D is unclear. There are 13 residues in the CDR3. Germline CDR1 and CDR2: LGHDT and YNNKEL (reference sequence). V lost 1 base and J 3 bases, leaving 6 bases between the germline ends.